This T cell receptor (beta chain) originates from a study of CD8 T cells in ankylosing spondylitis. Study-wide points: Ankylosing spondylitis blood seemed to carry a telltale TCR beta motif made of several highly homologous variants. As reported, disease-linked clones showed significant enrichment in matched ankylosing spondylitis synovial fluid.

Libraries for TCR beta were made by quantitative 5'-RACE with molecular barcodes. MiXCR was run by TCRdb on the 5' RACE reads, yielding one entry per CDR3 protein. The sample holds 250,000 to 350,000 distinct CDR3 sequences, roughly 20% seen once. Remarks on this clonotype: Its antigen is unknown.

This TCR derives from a female donor with ankylosing spondylitis or in good health (not recorded which). The sample consisted of blood, either unsorted or a sorted T cell fraction (not recorded which).

CDR3 protein: CSARNRGNQPQHF. The DNA for the CDR3 is TGCAGTGCTCGGAACAGGGGCAATCAGCCCCAGCATTTT. The chain links TRBV20-1 to TRBJ1-5; D perhaps matches TRBD1 (6 bases). CDR1 and CDR2 (germline): DFQATT, SNEGSKA (reference sequence). The ends were cut back, 5 bases at V and 2 bases at J, with 10 bases in the middle. The CDR3 totals 13 residues.